One T cell receptor beta chain is described in this entry. What antigen it recognizes has not been identified. No per-base quality is available; no much larger clone lies one base away. The library was generated by the immunoSEQ multiplex PCR assay. DNA was isolated with Qiagen DNeasy or QIAamp micro DNA kits and TCRB sequenced with the Adaptive Biotechnology human TCRB sequencing kit. Sequencing of TCRB libraries was performed on an Illumina MiSeq. The authors' analysis ran thus. The kit provider's software was used to analyze TCRB sequence data, and Fisher's exact test was applied to assess tumor enrichment of clonotype templates. The source is immuneACCESS, and TCRdb retained only in-frame sequences with V and J called. Part of the clones is not carried over; for the studies checked, unresolved V genes explain less than half of this, and the remainder is unexplained. V and J calls and clone size are those listed in that table; D and trimming were worked out from the DNA. The table for this sample lists some 9,600 clones; around two thirds of them were counted only once. The ten largest clones add up to 15% of the sample.

Non-adjacent lung tissue was collected from the same resection as far from the malignant lesion as possible, at a distance of at least 3 cm. CDR1 is given as SGHTS and CDR2 as YDEGEE, both from the germline V gene. The CDR3 goes from the cysteine to the phenylalanine over 16 residues. Solely the CDR3 DNA is kept, with 48 bases framed from the first base. V and J are trimmed by 0 bases and 10 bases, and the gene matches miss 10 bases of the junction. The sample originates from a study of CD4 T cells in lung cancer (dated by TCRdb to between 2018 and 2021). A note on the overall study: In the study, blood T cells from NSCLC patients were screened for responses to candidate mutation-encoded neoepitopes, and neoantigen-specific CD4+ T-cell clones and TCRs were isolated. Several patients undergoing curative-intent resections for stage I-III non-small cell lung cancer provided the tumor and non-adjacent lung tissue. Aged 60 to 69 when blood was donated, the resected patients, most of whom were former smokers, had either lung adenocarcinoma or squamous cell carcinoma. Treatments the patients had received before donating blood included platinum chemotherapy, and some of the patients were given nivolumab or pembrolizumab. Deep sequencing of TCRB was used to follow the frequency of neoantigen-specific clonotypes in tumor resections, non-adjacent lung and cultured T-cell products. Study-wide conclusions, independent of this receptor: Rather than memory responses to the cancer, some blood-derived responses might reflect cross-reactivity or in vitro priming of naive T cells.

The sequenced sample was normal lung tissue taken away from the tumor. This clonotype was sampled from a man between 60 and 75 years old with non-small cell lung cancer. The chain joins TRBV5-8 to TRBJ1-4, with 9 junctional bases fitting TRBD1. The DNA reads TGTGCCAGCAGCTTGGGAACCACAGGGGGCGCGGGAAAACTGTTTTTT. It specifies CASSLGTTGGAGKLFF.